The subject of this entry is one T cell receptor (beta chain). Its antigen is not known. CDR3 size: 13 residues. The V and J ends lost 5 bases and 7 bases, in that order; junction bases with no gene match: 7. Germline assignment: CDR1 SGHTA and CDR2 FQGTGA. The data derive from a study of T cell responses to AZD1222 COVID-19 vaccine. Study-wide findings and caveats: Baseline seropositives among AZD1222 recipients totaled only five to seven. Unmutated variant regions are reportedly the target of nearly half of TCRs that are spike-specific.

Sequencing was performed with immunoSEQ multiplex PCR; in TCRdb, only in-frame clones are kept and a portion is missing. Found here are 80,000 to 100,000 clones, more than 70% of them singletons; the top ten hold 13%. This TCR was recovered from an adult in good health. The chain joins TRBV7-3 to TRBJ1-2; 7 nucleotides match TRBD1. The sample here was peripheral blood, taken on day 0 of AZD1222 vaccination. The CDR3 loop is CASSPRQGSGYTF. For the CDR3, the DNA is TGTGCCAGCAGCCCTAGACAGGGTAGTGGCTACACCTTC.